The 21 T cell receptor beta chains reported below all come from one sample, sequenced in a study of response to subunit inactivated influenza vaccine. MiXCR was run by TCRdb on the RT-PCR reads, yielding one entry per CDR3 protein. The repertoire holds 650,000 or so distinct CDR3 sequences, with around 15% as singletons. The sequences come from PBMCs from blood, collected 14 to 15 days before vaccination. The receptors shown here come from a man aged 50-59 years who received an inactivated influenza vaccine.

This clonotype was counted between two and nine times. The chain is built from TRBV11-2 and TRBJ2-6; 7 nucleotides line up with TRBD2. The CDR3 loop spans 20 amino acids. The ends lost 3 bases at V and 2 bases at J; junction bases unmatched: 16. Germline assignment: CDR1 SGHAT and CDR2 FQNNGV. In nucleotides, the CDR3 is TGTGCCAGCAGCTTCATTCCGCGACCGGGACTACTAACTGGGGCCAACGTCCTGACTTTC. Its translation is CASSFIPRPGLLTGANVLTF.

V gene TRBV12-3 or TRBV12-4 combines with J gene TRBJ1-6; D is perhaps TRBD1 (6 bases). This CDR3 spans 16 amino acids. V lost 2 bases, J lost 5 bases, and 13 bases lay in between. Written as DNA, the CDR3 is TGTGCCAGCAGTTTATCCAGGGGAGCGAATAATTCACCCCTCCACTTT. Translating it yields CASSLSRGANNSPLHF.

The V and J genes are TRBV12-3 or TRBV12-4 and TRBJ2-2; 7 bases are a match to TRBD1. The J segment lost 5 bases and the V segment lost 5 bases, leaving 5 bases of the junction unmatched. The CDR3 runs 14 residues. The CDR3 protein is CASSRGGWTGELFF. In DNA, the CDR3 is TGTGCCAGCAGTAGAGGGGGCTGGACCGGGGAGCTGTTTTTT.

The rearrangement joins TRBV6-2 or TRBV6-3 to TRBJ2-2; D not resolved. The CDR3 totals 14 residues. Germline CDR1 reads MNHEY; CDR2 reads SVGEGT. Trimming stripped 6 bases from V and 0 bases from J, with 8 bases between. The chain's CDR3 is CASSARPNTGELFF. The DNA of the CDR3 is TGTGCCAGCAGCGCTAGACCGAACACCGGGGAGCTGTTTTTT.

The chain combines TRBV7-2 with TRBJ1-4; no definite D call. In germline, CDR1 is SGHTA, CDR2 FQGNSA. The CDR3 covers 13 residues. The V gene lost 2 bases and the J gene lost 8 bases, with 9 bases spanning the gap. As DNA, the CDR3 is TGTGCCAGCAGCTTAAGTTTTAGCGAAAAACTGTTTTTT. Amino acids: CASSLSFSEKLFF. Full variable domain (rest looked up from reference TRBV7-2 and TRBJ1-4): GAGVSQSPSNKVTEKGKDVELRCDPISGHTALYWYRQSLGQGLEFLIYFQGNSAPDKSGLPSDRFSAERTGGSVSTLTIQRTQQEDSAVYLCASSLSFSEKLFFGSGTQLSVL.

Of note for this clonotype: This may be a read error: a much more frequent sequence differs by one nucleotide. The V gene is TRBV12-3 or TRBV12-4, the J gene TRBJ2-6; tentatively, D is TRBD1 or TRBD2 (5 bases each). V gave up 6 bases and J gave up 3 bases, with 12 bases separating them. This CDR3 has 15 residues. The CDR3 nucleotides read TGTGCCAGCAGAGAGGGGAGCTTTGGGGCCAACGTCCTGACTTTC. Translating gives CASREGSFGANVLTF.

This clonotype came up many times. The V and J genes are TRBV4-3 and TRBJ2-3; 13 bases are a match to TRBD2. Germline V gene data show CDR1 as LGHNA and CDR2 as YSLEER. The junction had 8 bases not matched to a gene; V was cut back by 0 bases and J by 5 bases. This CDR3 comprises 18 residues. The CDR3 DNA sequence: TGCGCCAGCAGCCAAGATGAAGGACTAGCGGGAGCCGGAGATACGCAGTATTTT. Protein sequence: CASSQDEGLAGAGDTQYF.

At least ten counts were recorded for this clonotype. The rearrangement uses TRBV20-1 and TRBJ2-7, with no clear D. This CDR3 contains 12 residues. Germline lookup yields CDR1 DFQATT and CDR2 SNEGSKA (reference sequence). V lost 4 bases, J lost 2 bases, and 9 bases lay in between. The CDR3 spells CSATDGPYEQYF. The CDR3 DNA reads TGCAGTGCTACCGACGGACCCTACGAGCAGTACTTC.

This clonotype was observed a few times. The chain employs TRBV24-1 and TRBJ1-5; D not certain. The CDR3 runs 15 residues. Between the trimmed V and J ends, which lost 12 bases and 0 bases, there was a span of 17 bases. CDR1 is KGHDR and CDR2 is SFDVKD in the germline V gene. The CDR3 sequence is CASTRRRYSNQPQHF. The DNA for the CDR3 is TGTGCCTCTACCCGTCGACGGTATAGCAATCAGCCCCAGCATTTT.

A note on this clonotype: A read error may be the cause here, since a much bigger clone is one base away. The chain recombines TRBV29-1 with TRBJ1-4; maybe TRBD1 (6 bases). The V gene's germline CDR1 is SQVTM and CDR2 ANQGSEA. The CDR3 contains 12 residues. The DNA for the CDR3 is TGCAACGCCTGGGACAATAATGAAAAACTGTTTTTT. Translated: CNAWDNNEKLFF.

This clonotype was detected ten times or more. The chain couples TRBV12-3 or TRBV12-4 to TRBJ2-1; 9 bases agree with TRBD2. J was trimmed by 8 bases and V by 3 bases; bases with no gene match: 2. There are 13 residues in the CDR3. For the CDR3, the DNA is TGTGCCAGCAGTTTGGCGGGGGGGGATGAGCAGTTCTTC. Residues: CASSLAGGDEQFF.

This clonotype occurred once. Possible read error: a much larger clone is one base away. The genes are TRBV4-3 and TRBJ1-1, with 10 positions matching TRBD1. The germline V gene encodes CDR1 LGHNA and CDR2 YSLEER. The CDR3 runs 15 residues. Unmatched junction bases numbered 3, after V lost 1 base and J lost 4 bases. The DNA of the CDR3 is TGCGCCAGCAGCCAAGGATGGACAGGGGGCACTGAAGCTTTCTTT. Protein sequence: CASSQGWTGGTEAFF.

CDR3 loop: CASGWTGGNPGELFF. CDR3 bases: TGTGCCAGCGGATGGACAGGGGGCAATCCCGGGGAGCTGTTTTTT. The V call is TRBV12-3 or TRBV12-4, the J call TRBJ2-2; TRBD1 matches at 11 bases. This CDR3 is built from 15 residues. V gave up 8 bases and J gave up 6 bases; unmatched junction bases: 8.

This clonotype was counted between two and nine times. This chain links TRBV20-1 with TRBJ2-5, with D possibly TRBD1 on 5 matching bases. The CDR3 is 12 amino acids. Germline V lookup: CDR1 DFQATT, CDR2 SNEGSKA (reference sequence). The V gene lost 6 bases and the J gene lost 3 bases, with 11 bases spanning the gap. The CDR3 region has the DNA TGCAGTGCGTCCAGGGCTAAAGAGACCCAGTACTTC. Translated: CSASRAKETQYF.

The J gene is TRBJ1-2, the V gene TRBV4-1, with D hard to call. V was clipped by 0 bases and J by 6 bases, with 38 bases between them. Germline values: CDR1 MGHRA, CDR2 YSYEKL. The CDR3 has 23 residues. Written as DNA, the CDR3 is TGCGCCAGCAGCCAAGATCGGGTTGTAGAGCAGTCTCTTGAACCCTCAATTCTCGATGGCTACACCTTC. It encodes CASSQDRVVEQSLEPSILDGYTF.

There are a few counts of this clonotype. The rearrangement links TRBV12-3 or TRBV12-4 to TRBJ2-7; D possibly matches TRBD1 or TRBD2 (5 bases each). The CDR3 sequence is 16 residues long. V lost 3 bases to trimming and J lost 2 bases, with 17 bases between them. CDR3: CASSFRRRDGTYEQYF. CDR3 DNA: TGTGCCAGCAGTTTCAGGCGCAGGGACGGAACCTACGAGCAGTACTTC.

This clonotype was counted a few times. This chain joins TRBV12-3 or TRBV12-4 and TRBJ2-7, with a tentative D call TRBD1 (5 bases). The CDR3 is made up of 14 amino acids. V gave up 4 bases and J gave up 6 bases, with 16 bases separating them. The CDR3 coding sequence is TGTGCCAGCAGTTACCGGGCAGGGTCGCGCGAGCAGTACTTC. It encodes CASSYRAGSREQYF.

This clonotype was picked up a small number of times. The gene calls are TRBV7-2 and TRBJ1-1; tentative D call: TRBD1 (5 bases). This CDR3 has 15 amino acids. Trimming shortened V by 3 bases and J by 0 bases, and 11 bases separated the two germline ends. Germline CDR1 and CDR2: SGHTA and FQGNSA. CDR3 protein: CASSLNGGVNTEAFF. CDR3 coding DNA: TGTGCCAGCAGCTTGAACGGGGGGGTGAACACTGAAGCTTTCTTT.

There are many counts of this clonotype. The chain's CDR3 is CASSLEINYGYTF. The CDR3 bases are TGTGCCAGCAGCCTAGAAATTAACTATGGCTACACCTTC. This chain joins TRBV7-2 and TRBJ1-2; D ambiguous. CDR1 and CDR2 (germline): SGHTA, FQGNSA. The CDR3 totals 13 residues. Trimming cost V 5 bases and J 1 base, with 8 bases left between them.

This clonotype showed up just a few times. V usage is TRBV18 and J usage is TRBJ2-1; no reliable D call. Germline values: CDR1 KGHSH, CDR2 LQKENI. The V gene lost 2 bases and the J gene lost 9 bases, with 8 bases spanning the gap. This CDR3 spans 12 amino acids. For the CDR3, the DNA is TGTGCCAGCTCACCAGAGGTCGGTGAGCAGTTCTTC. Protein product: CASSPEVGEQFF.

The V and J genes are TRBV7-2 and TRBJ1-5; 8 bases are shared with TRBD1. This CDR3 is built from 13 residues. V was pared by 5 bases and J by 6 bases, with 3 bases of the junction left unmatched. Looked up from germline, CDR1 is SGHTA and CDR2 is FQGNSA. CDR3 nucleotide sequence: TGTGCCAGCAGCATAACAGGGGGTCAGCCCCAGCATTTT. Its protein is CASSITGGQPQHF.